This entry is about one T cell receptor (beta chain). This clone's antigen is unknown. One base away there is no much larger clone; base qualities are not given. This sample stems from a study of blood T cell repertoires in COVID-19 (dated by TCRdb to about 2020). Study-wide context: Samples covering the acute and convalescent phases of COVID-19 were provided by collaborators in the United States, Italy and Spain. The material from the prospective study consisted of cDNA or gDNA derived from T cells, B-cell-depleted T cells, or PBMCs. Subjects who had been exposed to COVID-19, were actively infected with it, or had recovered from it provided the deeply sampled blood TCRbeta repertoires that made up the dataset. A freely available public database, intended as a resource for researchers studying the immune response to SARS-CoV-2, is where the repertoires were released. Samples came from the ongoing ImmuneRACE study (first 160 participants) plus 1,254 subjects from 6 global collaborators. Nearly every sample came with metadata listing a de-identified subject ID, COVID-19 status, age in years and sex. Where HLA class I and class II types were available, the types were taken from metadata supplied by the sample provider, not from assay-based typing. Results the study describes overall, beyond this receptor: Clinical and demographic metadata were provided uncurated, with the amount varying by source and participant.

Taken from the germline V gene (reference sequence), the CDR1 and CDR2 loops are SEHNR and FQNEAQ. From the cysteine up to the phenylalanine, the CDR3 has a length of 15 residues. The kept DNA is CDR3 alone, 45 bases in frame from the first base. The V end gives up 6 bases and the J end 8 bases, leaving 8 bases in the junction not matched to a gene. Another Seattle source contributed samples from volunteer blood donors who had recovered from COVID-19. Whole blood was collected in K2EDTA tubes by collaborating institutions according to the institutions' own protocols. Collaborator samples were shipped for TCRbeta analysis as frozen whole blood, isolated PBMCs, or DNA extracted from either sample type. The immunoSEQ Assay, a bias-controlled multiplex PCR, was used to amplify TCRbeta CDR3 regions from genomic DNA. The original pipeline was this. The number of nucleated cells in each sample was estimated from the amplification of reference gene primers within the assay. To quantify the absolute abundance of each unique TCRbeta CDR3 rearrangement, sequence reads were collapsed and filtered. For each sample, productive Simpson clonality was calculated as the square root of Simpson's diversity index over productive rearrangements. TCRdb's version of the immuneACCESS table is confined to in-frame rearrangements and falls short of the full clone set. An unresolved V gene accounts for under half of the shortfall where checked; the remainder is of unknown origin. From that table come the V and J calls and clone size; the DNA was used to work out D and trimming. In this sample the table shows approximately 300,000 clones, roughly nine tenths of which occur a single time. The top ten constitute around 6% of the sample.

Sequenced sample: peripheral blood. The sequence joins TRBV7-9 to TRBJ2-1; TRBD1 matches 12 bases in the middle. The receptor's source is a man aged 18 to 30 who had recovered from COVID-19. CDR3 protein: CASRISGTGGYEQFF. The nucleotide sequence reads as follows: TGTGCCAGCAGGATCTCCGGGACAGGGGGCTATGAGCAGTTCTTC. Extended through the reference TRBV7-9 and TRBJ2-1 proteins, this CDR3 yields the full variable domain: DTGVSQNPRHKITKRGQNVTFRCDPISEHNRLYWYRQTLGQGPEFLTYFQNEAQLEKSRLLSDRFSAERPKGSFSTLEIQRTEQGDSAMYLCASRISGTGGYEQFFGPGTRLTVL.